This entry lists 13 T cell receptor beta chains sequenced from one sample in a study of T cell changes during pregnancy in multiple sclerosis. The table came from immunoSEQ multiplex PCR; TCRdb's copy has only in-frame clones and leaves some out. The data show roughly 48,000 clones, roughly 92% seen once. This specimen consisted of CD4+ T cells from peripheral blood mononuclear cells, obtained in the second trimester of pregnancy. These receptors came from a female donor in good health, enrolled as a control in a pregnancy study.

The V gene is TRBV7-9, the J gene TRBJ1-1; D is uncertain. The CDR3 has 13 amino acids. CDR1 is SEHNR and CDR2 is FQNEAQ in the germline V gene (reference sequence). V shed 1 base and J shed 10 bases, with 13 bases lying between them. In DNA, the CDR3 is TGTGCCAGCAGCTTAGGTGATGTCTACGGAGCTTTCTTT. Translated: CASSLGDVYGAFF.

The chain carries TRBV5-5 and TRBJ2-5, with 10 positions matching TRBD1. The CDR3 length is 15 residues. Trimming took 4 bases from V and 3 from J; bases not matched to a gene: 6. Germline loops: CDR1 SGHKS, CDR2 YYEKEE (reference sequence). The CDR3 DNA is TGTGCCAGCAGCCACCCCGGGACAGGGGAAGAGACCCAGTACTTC. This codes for CASSHPGTGEETQYF. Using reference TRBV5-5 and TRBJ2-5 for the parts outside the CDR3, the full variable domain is DAGVTQSPTHLIKTRGQQVTLRCSPISGHKSVSWYQQVLGQGPQFIFQYYEKEERGRGNFPDRFSARQFPNYSSELNVNALLLGDSALYLCASSHPGTGEETQYFGPGTRLLVL.

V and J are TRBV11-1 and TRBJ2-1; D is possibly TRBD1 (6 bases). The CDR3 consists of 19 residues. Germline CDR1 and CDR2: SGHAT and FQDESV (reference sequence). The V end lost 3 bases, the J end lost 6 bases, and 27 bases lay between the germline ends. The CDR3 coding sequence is TGTGCCAGCAGCTTTTCCGCTTTGGCAAAACAGGGAATTGGCAATGAGCAGTTCTTC. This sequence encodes CASSFSALAKQGIGNEQFF.

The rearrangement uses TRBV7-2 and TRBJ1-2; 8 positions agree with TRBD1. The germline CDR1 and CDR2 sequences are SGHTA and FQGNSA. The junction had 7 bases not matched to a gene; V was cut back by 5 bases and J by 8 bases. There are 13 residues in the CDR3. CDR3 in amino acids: CASSPDRVGGYTF. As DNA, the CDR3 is TGTGCCAGCAGCCCGGACAGGGTCGGGGGCTACACCTTC. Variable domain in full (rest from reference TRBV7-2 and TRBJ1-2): GAGVSQSPSNKVTEKGKDVELRCDPISGHTALYWYRQSLGQGLEFLIYFQGNSAPDKSGLPSDRFSAERTGGSVSTLTIQRTQQEDSAVYLCASSPDRVGGYTFGSGTRLTVV.

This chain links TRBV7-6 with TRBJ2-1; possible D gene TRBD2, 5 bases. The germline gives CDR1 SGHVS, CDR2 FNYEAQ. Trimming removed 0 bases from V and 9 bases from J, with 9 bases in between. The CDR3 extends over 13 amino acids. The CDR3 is CASSLAPAVEQFF. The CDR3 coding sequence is TGTGCCAGCAGCTTAGCGCCAGCGGTTGAGCAGTTCTTC.

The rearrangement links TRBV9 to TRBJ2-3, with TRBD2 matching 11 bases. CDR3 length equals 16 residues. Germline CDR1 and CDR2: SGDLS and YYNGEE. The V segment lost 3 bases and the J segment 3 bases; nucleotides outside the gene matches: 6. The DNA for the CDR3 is TGTGCCAGCAGCGGACTCTTAGCGGGAGGGACAGATACGCAGTATTTT. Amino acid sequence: CASSGLLAGGTDTQYF. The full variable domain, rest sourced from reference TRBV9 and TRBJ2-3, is DSGVTQTPKHLITATGQRVTLRCSPRSGDLSVYWYQQSLDQGLQFLIQYYNGEERAKGNILERFSAQQFPDLHSELNLSSLELGDSALYFCASSGLLAGGTDTQYFGPGTRLTVL.

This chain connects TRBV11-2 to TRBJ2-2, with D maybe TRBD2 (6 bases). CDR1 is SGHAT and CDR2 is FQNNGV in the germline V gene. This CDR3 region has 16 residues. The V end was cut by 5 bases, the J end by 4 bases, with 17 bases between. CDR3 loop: CASSRTSFGGTGELFF. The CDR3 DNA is TGTGCCAGCAGCCGAACTAGCTTCGGTGGCACCGGGGAGCTGTTTTTT. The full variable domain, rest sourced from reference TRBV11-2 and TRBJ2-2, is EAGVAQSPRYKIIEKRQSVAFWCNPISGHATLYWYQQILGQGPKLLIQFQNNGVVDDSQLPKDRFSAERLKGVDSTLKIQPAKLEDSAVYLCASSRTSFGGTGELFFGEGSRLTVL.

CDR3 in DNA: TGTGCCACCCTGGCGAACACTGAAGCTTTCTTT. Residues: CATLANTEAFF. The chain joins TRBV10-3 to TRBJ1-1; D not certain. The germline V gene has CDR1 ENHRY and CDR2 SYGVKD. The CDR3 contains 11 residues. Between the trimmed V and J ends, which lost 10 bases and 1 base, there was a span of 7 bases.

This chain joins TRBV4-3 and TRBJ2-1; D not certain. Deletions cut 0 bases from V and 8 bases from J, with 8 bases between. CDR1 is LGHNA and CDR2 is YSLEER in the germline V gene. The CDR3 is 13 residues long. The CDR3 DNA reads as TGCGCCAGCAGCCAAGATCGCCCGGATGAGCAGTTCTTC. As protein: CASSQDRPDEQFF.

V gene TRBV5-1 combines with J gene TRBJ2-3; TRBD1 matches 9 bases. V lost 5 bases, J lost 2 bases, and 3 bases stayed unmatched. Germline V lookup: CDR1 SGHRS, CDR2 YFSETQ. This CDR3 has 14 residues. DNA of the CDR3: TGCGCCAGCAGGGAACAGGGGGCCACAGATACGCAGTATTTT. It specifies CASREQGATDTQYF.

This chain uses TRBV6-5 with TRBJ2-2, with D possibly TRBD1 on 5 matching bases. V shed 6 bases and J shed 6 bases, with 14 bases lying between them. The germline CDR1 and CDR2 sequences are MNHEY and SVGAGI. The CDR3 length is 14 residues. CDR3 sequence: CASRLQGLAGELFF. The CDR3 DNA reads TGTGCCAGCAGACTCCAGGGCCTTGCCGGGGAGCTGTTTTTT.

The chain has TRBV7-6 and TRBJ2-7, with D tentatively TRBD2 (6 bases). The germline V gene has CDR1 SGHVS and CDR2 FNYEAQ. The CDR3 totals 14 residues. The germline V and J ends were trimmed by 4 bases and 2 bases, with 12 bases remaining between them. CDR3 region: CASSSFPGAYEQYF. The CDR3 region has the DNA TGTGCCAGCAGCTCCTTTCCGGGAGCCTACGAGCAGTACTTC.

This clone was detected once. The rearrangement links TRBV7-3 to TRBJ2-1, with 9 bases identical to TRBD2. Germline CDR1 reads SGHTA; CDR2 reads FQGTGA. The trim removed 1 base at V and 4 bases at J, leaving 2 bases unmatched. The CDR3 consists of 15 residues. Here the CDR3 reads CASSLRLAGYNEQFF. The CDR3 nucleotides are TGTGCCAGCAGCTTAAGGCTAGCGGGGTACAATGAGCAGTTCTTC.